The clone carrying this T cell receptor beta chain was observed a few times. The antigen is unknown. The source material, RNA transcripts, was used to amplify TCR beta CDR3 regions. First-round RT-PCR of the TCR CDR3 relied on the HTBI primer set. TCRdb redid the calling of the multiplex PCR reads with MiXCR, one entry per CDR3 protein. Of around 520,000 distinct CDR3 sequences in the sample, around 15% were seen once. This entry is derived from a study of T cells in Graves' hyperthyroidism and ophthalmopathy. The study, taken as a whole, reports: Peripheral blood also featured most of the thyroid clonotypes expanded above 0.001.

J lost 1 base, V lost 5 bases, and 9 bases had no gene match. This CDR3 comprises 16 residues. CDR1 and CDR2 from the germline V gene are LNHDA and SQIVND (reference sequence). The source material was blood. This clonotype was sampled from a woman aged 40 to 50 with Graves' hyperthyroidism. The chain uses TRBV19 and TRBJ1-1, with 8 bases that match TRBD1. The CDR3 loop reads CASSAHGQGWNTEAFF. CDR3 sequence (DNA): TGTGCCAGTAGTGCGCACGGACAGGGCTGGAACACTGAAGCTTTCTTT.